The 20 T cell receptor beta chains below all came from one sample that was sequenced in a study of T cell changes during pregnancy in multiple sclerosis. This table comes from immunoSEQ multiplex PCR, and its TCRdb copy is limited to in-frame clones, with some not included. The data contain about 17,000 clones, around 90% of them singletons. Sequenced material: CD8+ T cells from peripheral blood mononuclear cells, taken after pregnancy. These receptors were obtained from a female donor in good health, enrolled as a control in a pregnancy study.

The V gene is TRBV19, the J gene TRBJ1-5, with TRBD1 as a possible D gene (5 bases). V was clipped by 6 bases and J by 8 bases, with 14 bases between them. Looked up from germline, CDR1 is LNHDA and CDR2 is SQIVND (reference sequence). The CDR3 has 13 amino acids. CDR3 sequence (DNA): TGTGCCAGTAGATGGACACGGTCGGAGCCCCAGCATTTT. It yields the protein CASRWTRSEPQHF.

V usage is TRBV28 and J usage is TRBJ2-2; unclear D gene. The CDR3 has 12 amino acids. Germline lookup yields CDR1 MDHEN and CDR2 SYDVKM. With 5 bases removed from V and 6 bases from J, the gap between germline ends came to 7 bases. CDR3 in amino acids: CASSPGSGELFF. In nucleotides, the CDR3 is TGTGCCAGCAGTCCTGGCTCCGGGGAGCTGTTTTTT.

V and J are TRBV27 and TRBJ2-1; a weak D match, TRBD2 (7 bases). Trimming cost V 1 base and J 5 bases, with 12 bases left between them. The CDR3 length is 15 residues. Germline V gene sequence: CDR1 MNHEY, CDR2 SMNVEV (reference sequence). CDR3 in DNA: TGTGCCAGCAGTTTATTACTAGGGGGGGACAATGAGCAGTTCTTC. This encodes CASSLLLGGDNEQFF.

This sequence joins TRBV7-9 and TRBJ2-3; no definite D call. The germline gives CDR1 SEHNR, CDR2 FQNEAQ (reference sequence). CDR3 length equals 15 residues. Trimming left V 0 bases short and J 1 base short, with 8 bases between. As DNA, the CDR3 is TGTGCCAGCAGCTTAGCGGTTAGTGGCACAGATACGCAGTATTTT. Its protein is CASSLAVSGTDTQYF.

The V and J genes are TRBV11-3 and TRBJ2-2, with TRBD1 matching 9 bases. V gave up 2 bases and J gave up 5 bases; unmatched junction bases: 9. The CDR3 totals 17 residues. Germline CDR1 and CDR2: SGHNT and YENEEA. CDR3 amino acids: CASSLRSSGQGTGELFF. The CDR3 bases are TGTGCCAGCAGCTTACGATCGTCAGGACAGGGGACCGGGGAGCTGTTTTTT.

V is TRBV5-1 and J is TRBJ1-2, with D maybe TRBD1 (5 bases). The CDR3 contains 14 residues. Trimming left V 2 bases short and J 6 bases short, with 14 bases between. CDR1 and CDR2 (germline): SGHRS, YFSETQ. Here the CDR3 reads CASSFDRGPNGYTF. The DNA for the CDR3 is TGCGCCAGCAGCTTCGATAGGGGTCCCAATGGCTACACCTTC.

The V call is TRBV10-1, the J call TRBJ2-7; TRBD2 agrees at 8 bases. This CDR3 is built from 13 residues. V was clipped by 10 bases and J by 3 bases; unmatched bases: 8. Per germline, CDR1 WNHNN and CDR2 SYGVQD (reference sequence). CDR3 in DNA: TGCGCCACGAGCGGGGGCCAATTCTACGAGCAGTACTTC. Its translation is CATSGGQFYEQYF.

The gene calls are TRBV10-3 and TRBJ2-1; 7 nucleotides match TRBD2. V gave up 3 bases and J gave up 8 bases; unmatched junction bases: 4. Germline lookup yields CDR1 ENHRY and CDR2 SYGVKD. This CDR3 comprises 13 residues. The CDR3 loop is CAISDLLADEQFF. The CDR3 DNA follows: TGTGCCATCAGTGACCTTCTAGCGGATGAGCAGTTCTTC.

The chain links TRBV9 to TRBJ2-1, with 9 bases identical to TRBD2. This CDR3 region has 15 residues. Trimming took 3 bases from V and 5 from J; bases not matched to a gene: 6. Germline CDR1 reads SGDLS; CDR2 reads YYNGEE. The CDR3 DNA reads TGTGCCAGCAGCGGTGGGACTAGCAGGGACAATGAGCAGTTCTTC. Translating gives CASSGGTSRDNEQFF.

This rearrangement joins TRBV27 to TRBJ1-2; D uncertain. The CDR3 spans 12 residues. With 9 bases removed from V and 6 bases from J, the gap between germline ends came to 14 bases. Germline V gene sequence: CDR1 MNHEY, CDR2 SMNVEV (reference sequence). As DNA, the CDR3 is TGTGCCAGTTCCTCGGGAAGGGATGGCTACACCTTC. This encodes CASSSGRDGYTF.

This clone was counted only a few times. The chain is built from TRBV15 and TRBJ2-1; maybe TRBD2 (5 bases). Germline-derived CDR1 and CDR2 are LNHNV and YYDKDF (reference sequence). V lost 3 bases and J lost 9, with 12 bases in between. This CDR3 spans 13 amino acids. CDR3 sequence reads: CATSSTFEGEQFF. The CDR3 region has the DNA TGTGCCACCAGCAGCACGTTTGAGGGTGAGCAGTTCTTC.

The chain links TRBV6-5 to TRBJ2-5; D gene ambiguous. The CDR3 has 14 residues. Deletions cut 2 bases from V and 5 bases from J, with 12 bases between. Germline CDR1 is MNHEY and CDR2 is SVGAGI. The CDR3: CASSYEPRSETQYF. The CDR3 DNA sequence: TGTGCCAGCAGTTACGAACCGCGGAGTGAGACCCAGTACTTC.

The chain combines TRBV4-1 with TRBJ2-2; 10 bases are a match to TRBD1. This CDR3 has 16 residues. V dropped 3 bases and J dropped 6; count of bases not matched to a gene: 7. Germline assignment: CDR1 MGHRA and CDR2 YSYEKL. In DNA, the CDR3 is TGCGCCAGCAGCCAGGAGGGACAGGGGAGGGCCGGGGAGCTGTTTTTT. As protein: CASSQEGQGRAGELFF.

The chain combines TRBV12-1 with TRBJ2-1; TRBD2 was called by the table and not checked on the DNA. TRBV12-1 has pseudogene status. The CDR3 has 18 residues. The CDR3 region is CASSFGISGRALDNEQFF. For the CDR3, the DNA is TGTGCCAGCAGCTTTGGCATTAGCGGGAGGGCCTTGGACAATGAGCAGTTCTTC.

The chain uses TRBV7-3 and TRBJ2-7, with 7 bases that match TRBD2. The CDR3 has 14 amino acids. Germline assignment: CDR1 SGHTA and CDR2 FQGTGA. V lost 5 bases to trimming and J lost 2 bases; unmatched junction nucleotides: 6. Here the CDR3 reads CASSPGLVPYEQYF. CDR3 bases: TGTGCCAGCAGCCCCGGACTAGTTCCCTACGAGCAGTACTTC.

The V and J genes are TRBV7-2 and TRBJ2-3; no clear D. The length of the CDR3 is 12 residues. Germline assignment: CDR1 SGHTA and CDR2 FQGNSA. Trimming removed 5 bases at V and 6 bases at J, with 9 bases between. The CDR3 here is CASSTRGDTQYF. Written as DNA, the CDR3 is TGTGCCAGCAGCACCCGCGGCGATACGCAGTATTTT. The variable domain in full, with the rest retrieved from reference TRBV7-2 and TRBJ2-3, is GAGVSQSPSNKVTEKGKDVELRCDPISGHTALYWYRQSLGQGLEFLIYFQGNSAPDKSGLPSDRFSAERTGGSVSTLTIQRTQQEDSAVYLCASSTRGDTQYFGPGTRLTVL.

The chain employs TRBV19 and TRBJ1-4, with 8 bases matching TRBD1. CDR1 and CDR2 from the germline V gene are LNHDA and SQIVND (reference sequence). The CDR3 runs to 15 residues. Trimming removed 5 bases from V and 7 bases from J; junction bases left unmatched: 9. The CDR3 coding sequence is TGTGCCAGTAGTGGACTACAGGGGGAAAGTGAAAAACTGTTTTTT. Amino acids: CASSGLQGESEKLFF.

Concerning this clone: One junction end does not reproduce the germline sequence, and a read error may be involved. The V call is TRBV7-9, the J call TRBJ2-1; D is possibly TRBD2 (6 bases). The CDR3 spans 15 residues. Germline-derived CDR1 and CDR2 are SEHNR and FQNEAQ (reference sequence). The CDR3 DNA reads as TGCGCCAGCACCGCGGGAACCCCCCGGCCAGATGAGCAGTTCTTC. Residues: CASTAGTPRPDEQFF.

The rearrangement links TRBV4-1 to TRBJ2-7; D possibly corresponds to TRBD2 (5 bases). V was pared by 0 bases and J by 1 base, with 10 bases between. CDR3 length: 15 amino acids. Germline assignment: CDR1 MGHRA and CDR2 YSYEKL. CDR3 nucleotides: TGCGCCAGCAGCCAAGACGAGGGTACGTCCTACGAGCAGTACTTC. Protein product: CASSQDEGTSYEQYF.

The chain carries TRBV14 and TRBJ2-5; 8 bases map to TRBD2. The J segment lost 2 bases and the V segment lost 3 bases, leaving 5 bases of the junction unmatched. This CDR3 has 15 residues. Germline CDR1 and CDR2: SGHDN and FVKESK. The CDR3 region is CASSHSGGGQETQYF. CDR3 DNA: TGTGCCAGCAGCCATTCCGGGGGGGGTCAAGAGACCCAGTACTTC.